What follows are 27 T cell receptor beta chains derived from one specimen sequenced in a study of glioma-infiltrating T cells. The iRepertoire nested amplicon-rescue multiplex PCR amplified TCR alpha and beta CDR3s from RNA. TCRdb redid the calling of the multiplex PCR reads with MiXCR, one entry per CDR3 protein. The sample records under 150,000 distinct CDR3 sequences, under 25% being singletons. Sequencing was performed on glioma tissue, nonneoplastic brain tissue, or PBMCs (not recorded which). The receptors here all came from a human donor with low-grade glioma or glioblastoma, undergoing nonglioma brain surgery, or in good health (not recorded which).

This clonotype was picked up many times. This rearrangement joins TRBV2 to TRBJ2-3; D perhaps matches TRBD2 (5 bases). The ends were cut back, 6 bases at V and 1 base at J, with 5 bases in the middle. This CDR3 is 12 amino acids long. CDR1 and CDR2 from the germline V gene are SNHLY and FYNNEI. CDR3: CASRRGTDTQYF. The CDR3 DNA reads TGTGCCAGCAGGAGGGGCACAGATACGCAGTATTTT.

The chain couples TRBV7-6 to TRBJ1-5; D uncertain. The CDR3 consists of 14 residues. The V end was cut by 5 bases, the J end by 2 bases, with 10 bases between. Germline lookup yields CDR1 SGHVS and CDR2 FNYEAQ. This chain's CDR3 is CASSHDPGNQPQHF. For the CDR3, the DNA is TGTGCCAGCAGCCATGACCCTGGCAATCAGCCCCAGCATTTT.

The sample holds many counts of this clonotype. The chain is built from TRBV27 and TRBJ1-1; D remains ambiguous. Germline assignment: CDR1 MNHEY and CDR2 SMNVEV (reference sequence). The CDR3 spans 13 residues. V lost 2 bases, J lost 1 base, and 5 bases lay in between. CDR3 loop: CASSLQRNTEAFF. As DNA, the CDR3 is TGTGCCAGCAGTTTACAGCGGAACACTGAAGCTTTCTTT.

The chain carries TRBV3-1 and TRBJ1-1, with a tentative D call TRBD1 (6 bases). This CDR3 has 15 amino acids. The germline V gene has CDR1 LGHDT and CDR2 YNNKEL (reference sequence). Trimming stripped 6 bases from V and 0 bases from J, with 14 bases between. DNA of the CDR3: TGTGCCAGCAGGCCTAACAGGGCCATGAACACTGAAGCTTTCTTT. Its translation is CASRPNRAMNTEAFF.

Ten or more counts support this clonotype. V and J are TRBV6-2 or TRBV6-3 and TRBJ2-3; D ambiguous. Trimming removed 7 bases from V and 9 bases from J, with 11 bases in between. The germline CDR1 and CDR2 sequences are MNHEY and SVGEGT. The CDR3 sequence is 11 residues long. CDR3 sequence (DNA): TGTGCCAGCACCTATAGAGGCACGCAGTATTTT. It specifies CASTYRGTQYF.

This clonotype was seen a handful of times. V is TRBV12-3 or TRBV12-4 and J is TRBJ2-1; TRBD1 matches 7 bases. The CDR3 is 18 residues long. The V segment lost 3 bases and the J segment 4 bases; nucleotides outside the gene matches: 15. The CDR3 DNA is TGTGCCAGCAGTTTTTCGACAGGGAGAAGGTCGGGTTACAATGAGCAGTTCTTC. This gives the protein CASSFSTGRRSGYNEQFF.

Regarding this clonotype: The junction shows a germline mismatch at one end, possibly a read error. V is TRBV24-1 and J is TRBJ2-1; 11 nucleotides line up with TRBD2. CDR3 length: 15 residues. Germline values: CDR1 KGHDR, CDR2 SFDVKD. This CDR3 reads CATSDLSSGGTKQIF. CDR3 nucleotides: TGTGCCACCAGTGATCTGTCTAGCGGGGGGACTAAGCAGATCTTC.

The chain joins TRBV7-2 to TRBJ2-3, with D unclear. Trimming removed 4 bases at V and 6 bases at J, with 11 bases between. CDR1 and CDR2 (germline): SGHTA, FQGNSA. The CDR3 sequence is 13 residues long. The CDR3 DNA reads TGTGCCAGCAGCTCCTACCACCAGGATACGCAGTATTTT. Protein sequence: CASSSYHQDTQYF.

This clonotype appeared a few times. The chain combines TRBV6-1 with TRBJ1-2; possible D gene TRBD1, 5 bases. CDR1 MNHNS and CDR2 SASEGT come from the germline V gene. Trimming removed 5 bases at V and 0 bases at J, with 19 bases between. CDR3 size: 17 residues. The CDR3 spells CASSYDHGGFSNYGYTF. CDR3 bases: TGTGCCAGCAGTTATGATCACGGGGGGTTCTCTAACTATGGCTACACCTTC.

The chain links TRBV20-1 to TRBJ2-5, with D tentatively TRBD2 (6 bases). The CDR3 totals 14 residues. V lost 6 bases and J lost 5, with 19 bases in between. The germline V gene encodes CDR1 DFQATT and CDR2 SNEGSKA (reference sequence). This CDR3 is CSAMGLAITETQYF. CDR3 nucleotides: TGCAGTGCGATGGGCCTAGCGATTACGGAGACCCAGTACTTC.

The table lists this clonotype with many counts. This chain joins TRBV6-1 and TRBJ2-1; D is unresolved. CDR3 length: 14 amino acids. CDR1 is MNHNS, CDR2 SASEGT, per germline. Trimming cost V 5 bases and J 5 bases, with 13 bases left between them. CDR3 nucleotides: TGTGCCAGCAGTACCTTACGCGGTAACAATGAGCAGTTCTTC. Amino acid sequence: CASSTLRGNNEQFF.

V usage is TRBV29-1 and J usage is TRBJ1-1; the D gene is possibly TRBD1 (5 bases). Germline loops: CDR1 SQVTM, CDR2 ANQGSEA. V shed 6 bases and J shed 8 bases, with 10 bases lying between them. The CDR3 spans 10 residues. The CDR3 DNA is TGCAGCGTCGTTACAGGAGAAGCTTTCTTT. Residues: CSVVTGEAFF.

V gene TRBV20-1 combines with J gene TRBJ2-1, with 14 bases fitting TRBD2. The CDR3 is 14 amino acids. Germline lookup yields CDR1 DFQATT and CDR2 SNEGSKA (reference sequence). V was pared by 3 bases and J by 9 bases, with 4 bases of the junction left unmatched. The CDR3 is CSASVTSGGAEQFF. The CDR3 DNA follows: TGCAGTGCTAGCGTGACTAGCGGGGGGGCTGAGCAGTTCTTC.

The table lists this clonotype with a count of one. A read error may explain this, as a much larger clone is one base away. This chain uses TRBV20-1 with TRBJ2-5; the D call may be TRBD1 or TRBD2 (6 bases each). The CDR3 loop spans 15 amino acids. V shed 1 base and J shed 5 bases, with 17 bases lying between them. Germline-derived CDR1 and CDR2 are DFQATT and SNEGSKA (reference sequence). CDR3 in amino acids: CSARVDGGGEETQYF. CDR3 bases: TGCAGTGCTAGAGTAGACGGGGGCGGGGAGGAGACCCAGTACTTC.

The table lists this clonotype with many counts. This CDR3 is CLGEGGNEAFF. The CDR3 DNA is TGCCTTGGGGAAGGGGGAAATGAAGCTTTCTTT. V is TRBV20-1 and J is TRBJ1-1; perhaps TRBD1 as D (6 bases). This CDR3 is built from 11 residues. In germline, CDR1 is DFQATT, CDR2 SNEGSKA (reference sequence).

Comment on this clonotype: Possible read error: a much larger clone is one base away. The rearrangement uses TRBV25-1 and TRBJ1-1; possibly TRBD1 for D (5 bases). CDR1 MGHDK and CDR2 SYGVNS come from the germline V gene. This CDR3 comprises 15 residues. The CDR3 is CASSEAKGLNTGAFF. CDR3 sequence (DNA): TGTGCCAGCAGTGAAGCTAAGGGGTTGAACACTGGAGCTTTCTTT.

In the case of this clonotype: Relative to the germline gene, one junction end is altered; a read error may explain this. The chain combines TRBV27 with TRBJ2-5, with D maybe TRBD2 (5 bases). Germline CDR1 and CDR2: MNHEY and SMNVEV (reference sequence). The CDR3 spans 14 residues. The CDR3 sequence: CASSHREGQEIQYF. CDR3 DNA: TGTGCCAGCAGTCACCGCGAGGGCCAAGAGATCCAGTACTTC.

The chain links TRBV7-2 to TRBJ1-1; 8 bases fit TRBD1. The CDR3 is 14 amino acids. Unmatched junction bases numbered 12, after V lost 4 bases and J lost 11 bases. The germline CDR1 and CDR2 sequences are SGHTA and FQGNSA. This CDR3 reads CASSSYGGQEFAFF. CDR3 sequence (DNA): TGTGCCAGCAGCTCCTATGGGGGACAGGAGTTTGCTTTCTTT.

This clonotype was observed many times. The chain joins TRBV28 to TRBJ2-7, with TRBD1 identical over 8 bases. V dropped 5 bases and J dropped 3; count of bases not matched to a gene: 9. Germline V CDR1 and CDR2: MDHEN, SYDVKM. This CDR3 contains 15 residues. Here the CDR3 DNA reads TGTGCCAGCAGTGCGGGACAGGTCAGGATCTACGAGCAGTACGTC. Translated: CASSAGQVRIYEQYV.

Only a few counts were recorded for this clonotype. V and J are TRBV7-2 and TRBJ2-1; 12 nucleotides line up with TRBD2. V dropped 4 bases and J dropped 7; count of bases not matched to a gene: 5. The CDR3 sequence is 15 residues long. Germline CDR1 is SGHTA and CDR2 is FQGNSA. The CDR3 DNA reads as TGTGCCAGCAGCTCCCGGACTAGCGGGAAGAATGAGCAGTTCTTC. Residues: CASSSRTSGKNEQFF.

Regarding this clonotype: The junction and the germline gene differ at one end; a read error may be behind it. The chain couples TRBV7-7 to TRBJ2-1; possibly TRBD2 for D (6 bases). Germline CDR1 reads SSHAT; CDR2 reads FNYEAQ (reference sequence). This CDR3 region has 14 residues. The CDR3 coding sequence is TGTGCTAGCAGCCCTCGGGGGTTGAACAATGAGCAGTTCTTC. Translated: CASSPRGLNNEQFF.

This clonotype occurred many times. The chain employs TRBV6-6 and TRBJ2-5, with D possibly matching TRBD2 (7 bases). Germline V lookup: CDR1 MNHNY, CDR2 SVGAGI (reference sequence). Deletions cut 2 bases from V and 4 bases from J, with 11 bases between. This CDR3 has 14 amino acids. The CDR3, as DNA: TGTGCCAGCAGTTACGGGAGGGGGGCAGAGACCCAGTACTTC. As protein: CASSYGRGAETQYF.

The chain combines TRBV19 with TRBJ1-5; D is possibly TRBD1 (5 bases). Germline V lookup: CDR1 LNHDA, CDR2 SQIVND (reference sequence). V lost 6 bases and J lost 4, with 16 bases in between. This CDR3 has 15 residues. CDR3 DNA: TGTGCCAGTAGAGGTTCCCGGGACTCTAATCAGCCCCAGCATTTT. It encodes CASRGSRDSNQPQHF.

The gene calls are TRBV3-1 and TRBJ1-6; the match to TRBD1 covers 7 bases. Trimming cost V 8 bases and J 0 bases; bases outside gene matches: 10. CDR3 length: 17 residues. Germline lookup yields CDR1 LGHDT and CDR2 YNNKEL (reference sequence). CDR3 nucleotide sequence: TGTGCCAGCCAGGGGAGACAGGGTAACTCCTATAATTCACCCCTCCACTTT. Its translation: CASQGRQGNSYNSPLHF. Drawing the rest from reference TRBV3-1 and TRBJ1-6, the complete variable domain is DTAVSQTPKYLVTQMGNDKSIKCEQNLGHDTMYWYKQDSKKFLKIMFSYNNKELIINETVPNRFSPKSPDKAHLNLHINSLELGDSAVYFCASQGRQGNSYNSPLHFGNGTRLTVT.

This clonotype came up a few times. The rearrangement uses TRBV12-3 or TRBV12-4 and TRBJ2-5, with D maybe TRBD2 (6 bases). This CDR3 has 15 amino acids. Trimming stripped 4 bases from V and 9 bases from J, with 21 bases between. The CDR3 here is CASSSETRALGAQYF. CDR3 in DNA: TGTGCCAGCAGTTCCGAGACTAGGGCCCTGGGGGCCCAGTACTTC.

This clonotype was seen a few times. The chain has TRBV7-2 and TRBJ1-1, with D perhaps matching TRBD1 (6 bases). Germline loops: CDR1 SGHTA, CDR2 FQGNSA. V was shortened by 6 bases and J by 1 base, with 18 bases between the two germline ends. This CDR3 region has 16 residues. The CDR3 region is CASRYIRTDWNTEAFF. The DNA of the CDR3 is TGTGCCAGCAGATATATACGGACAGACTGGAACACTGAAGCTTTCTTT. Full variable domain (missing parts from reference TRBV7-2 and TRBJ1-1): GAGVSQSPSNKVTEKGKDVELRCDPISGHTALYWYRQSLGQGLEFLIYFQGNSAPDKSGLPSDRFSAERTGGSVSTLTIQRTQQEDSAVYLCASRYIRTDWNTEAFFGQGTRLTVV.

The chain couples TRBV5-1 to TRBJ2-1; 7 bases agree with TRBD1. This CDR3 is built from 15 residues. The V segment lost 5 bases and the J segment 4 bases; nucleotides outside the gene matches: 9. CDR1 is SGHRS, CDR2 YFSETQ, per germline. The CDR3 nucleotides read TGCGCCAGCAGACAGGGACAGCAGGCTTACAATGAGCAGTTCTTC. It translates to CASRQGQQAYNEQFF.